These 16 T cell receptor beta chains originate from one sample sequenced in a study of OX40 agonist ivuxolimab in advanced cancers. TCRdb's copy holds only in-frame clones and misses some; the assay was immunoSEQ multiplex PCR. The repertoire includes 70,000 to 95,000 clones, more than 90% of them detected once, and approximately 0.69% sits in the top ten. The source material was CD4+ or CD8+ T cells sorted from blood, sampled in a trial of the OX40 agonist ivuxolimab. These receptors all come from an adult with an advanced solid tumor such as melanoma, head and neck, liver or kidney cancer.

The chain is built from TRBV15 and TRBJ1-4; D is unclear. V was trimmed by 2 bases and J by 8 bases, leaving 15 bases between them. Looked up from germline, CDR1 is LNHNV and CDR2 is YYDKDF (reference sequence). The CDR3 contains 15 residues. The DNA of the CDR3 is TGTGCCACCAGCAGATCCGCGGAAGGGTACGAAAAACTGTTTTTT. Its translation is CATSRSAEGYEKLFF.

The V and J genes are TRBV11-2 and TRBJ1-1; D unresolved. V gave up 5 bases and J gave up 0 bases, with 16 bases separating them. Germline-derived CDR1 and CDR2 are SGHAT and FQNNGV. The CDR3 loop spans 16 amino acids. The CDR3 DNA reads as TGTGCCAGCAGCAGAGAGCTTGGTTTTATGAACACTGAAGCTTTCTTT. As protein: CASSRELGFMNTEAFF.

This chain joins TRBV5-6 and TRBJ2-7, with D perhaps TRBD1 or TRBD2 (5 bases each). The CDR3 contains 15 residues. V lost 2 bases, J lost 2 bases, and 14 bases lay in between. CDR1 and CDR2 (germline): SGHDT, YYEEEE. CDR3 coding DNA: TGTGCCAGCAGCTTTGGTGGGAGAGGGGCCTACGAGCAGTACTTC. Its protein product is CASSFGGRGAYEQYF.

CDR3 coding DNA: TGCGCCAGCAGCTTGGGGGGATACAATGAGCAGTTCTTC. This encodes CASSLGGYNEQFF. This rearrangement joins TRBV5-1 to TRBJ2-1; no firm D call. The CDR3 is 13 residues long. Trimming stripped 0 bases from V and 4 bases from J, with 5 bases between. Germline CDR1 is SGHRS and CDR2 is YFSETQ.

V usage is TRBV4-3 and J usage is TRBJ2-1; D gene uncertain. Germline V gene lookup returns CDR1 LGHNA and CDR2 YSLEER. CDR3 size: 12 residues. V was shortened by 4 bases and J by 5 bases, with 6 bases between the two germline ends. This CDR3 is CASSPPNNEQFF. In DNA form, the CDR3 reads TGCGCCAGCAGCCCCCCCAACAATGAGCAGTTCTTC.

The rearrangement joins TRBV10-2 to TRBJ2-7, with 7 positions matching TRBD1. The CDR3 runs to 16 residues. V shed 2 bases, J shed 4 bases, and the junction held 11 bases outside the gene matches. Germline V lookup: CDR1 WSHSY, CDR2 SAAADI. The DNA for the CDR3 is TGCGCCAGCAGTGAGCTCGGGACAGTTATACCTTACGAGCAGTACTTC. Translating it yields CASSELGTVIPYEQYF.

The J gene is TRBJ2-5, the V gene TRBV11-3; D is unresolved. CDR3 length: 13 amino acids. Germline lookup yields CDR1 SGHNT and CDR2 YENEEA. V shed 5 bases and J shed 5 bases, with 12 bases lying between them. CDR3 sequence reads: CASSRSFGETQYF. CDR3 sequence (DNA): TGTGCCAGCAGCCGATCGTTCGGGGAGACCCAGTACTTC. Together with reference TRBV11-3 and TRBJ2-5, the CDR3 gives the full variable domain: EAGVVQSPRYKIIEKKQPVAFWCNPISGHNTLYWYLQNLGQGPELLIRYENEEAVDDSQLPKDRFSAERLKGVDSTLKIQPAELGDSAVYLCASSRSFGETQYFGPGTRLLVL.

This clone appeared a single time. This sequence joins TRBV25-1 and TRBJ1-5, with 7 bases fitting TRBD1. This CDR3 contains 15 residues. Per germline, CDR1 MGHDK and CDR2 SYGVNS. The V gene end was trimmed by 5 bases and the J gene end by 1 base; junction bases not matched to a gene: 5. The CDR3 coding sequence is TGTGCCAGCAGTACCCGACAGGGAAGCAATCAGCCCCAGCATTTT. The encoded protein is CASSTRQGSNQPQHF.

The CDR3 DNA is TGTGCCAGCAGCTTAGCCGGGACAGGGGGCCGCGAGCAGTACTTC. Its protein is CASSLAGTGGREQYF. The chain couples TRBV7-2 to TRBJ2-7; TRBD1 matches 12 bases. V was clipped by 0 bases and J by 6 bases; unmatched bases: 3. This CDR3 has 15 residues. CDR1 and CDR2 (germline): SGHTA, FQGNSA.

This clone was counted once. This chain's CDR3 is CASSYSDSYNSPLHF. The DNA for the CDR3 is TGTGCCAGCAGTTACTCGGACAGCTATAATTCACCCCTCCACTTT. The chain is built from TRBV6-5 and TRBJ1-6, with TRBD1 as a possible D gene (6 bases). The CDR3 contains 15 residues. The germline gives CDR1 MNHEY, CDR2 SVGAGI. The V end lost 0 bases, the J end lost 3 bases, and 6 bases lay between the germline ends.

V is TRBV7-8 and J is TRBJ2-3, with D unclear. Germline V gene sequence: CDR1 SGHVS, CDR2 FQNEAQ. The V end lost 5 bases, the J end lost 3 bases, and 12 bases lay between the germline ends. The CDR3 spans 14 residues. The CDR3 loop reads CASSQRPKTDTQYF. Here the CDR3 DNA reads TGTGCCAGCAGCCAAAGGCCAAAGACAGATACGCAGTATTTT.

The rearrangement joins TRBV10-2 to TRBJ2-1; D is possibly TRBD1 (5 bases). Trimming left V 4 bases short and J 7 bases short, with 11 bases between. CDR1 is WSHSY, CDR2 SAAADI, per germline. The CDR3 spans 13 residues. In DNA, the CDR3 is TGCGCCAGCAGTGGGCAGGGTGGAAATGAGCAGTTCTTC. It encodes CASSGQGGNEQFF.

The chain links TRBV10-2 to TRBJ2-7; D might be TRBD1 or TRBD2, each matching 5 bases. From germline, CDR1 is WSHSY and CDR2 SAAADI. The CDR3 has 11 residues. The V end lost 6 bases, the J end lost 4 bases, and 7 bases lay between the germline ends. For the CDR3, the DNA is TGCGCCAGCAGCAGGGAGTACGAGCAGTACTTC. Its translation is CASSREYEQYF.

This clone was picked up one time. CDR3 sequence reads: CASSLPGRVETQYF. As DNA, the CDR3 is TGTGCCAGCAGCTTACCGGGCCGGGTAGAGACCCAGTACTTC. The chain has TRBV7-2 and TRBJ2-5; D gene uncertain. The CDR3 is 14 amino acids. Trimming removed 2 bases from V and 4 bases from J, with 11 bases in between. Per the germline V gene, CDR1 is SGHTA and CDR2 is FQGNSA.

This clone appeared a single time. The chain carries TRBV5-1 and TRBJ2-1; 9 positions match TRBD2. The CDR3 loop spans 17 amino acids. Germline V CDR1 and CDR2: SGHRS, YFSETQ. V was pared by 0 bases and J by 7 bases, with 11 bases of the junction left unmatched. CDR3 sequence (DNA): TGCGCCAGCAGCTTGGCCGGGGCGGGAGGGCCTCGGAATGAGCAGTTCTTC. It encodes CASSLAGAGGPRNEQFF.

J is TRBJ2-1 and V is TRBV2, with D unresolved. The CDR3 consists of 12 residues. The germline V gene has CDR1 SNHLY and CDR2 FYNNEI. The ends were cut back, 2 bases at V and 6 bases at J, with 5 bases in the middle. This CDR3 reads CASSEFGNEQFF. For the CDR3, the DNA is TGTGCCAGCAGTGAATTCGGCAATGAGCAGTTCTTC.